These 32 T cell receptor beta chains were sequenced from one sample in a study of T-cell memory formation after mild COVID-19. TCRdb reprocessed the 5' RACE reads with MiXCR, giving one entry per CDR3 protein. The table includes approximately 150,000 distinct CDR3 sequences, 15% to 20% detected once. Sequenced material: PBMCs or a T cell subset sorted from them (not recorded which). The receptors here all came from an adult woman who had mild COVID-19 (a few samples of this study predate the infection). Cell type and time point are not known.

This clonotype was observed a handful of times. The CDR3 DNA is TGTGCCAGCAGCTTAGTCGGCGGGGGGAGCACAGATACGCAGTATTTT. This translates into CASSLVGGGSTDTQYF. The chain employs TRBV7-2 and TRBJ2-3, with 8 bases lining up with TRBD2. The CDR3 is 16 residues long. Germline V CDR1 and CDR2: SGHTA, FQGNSA. V dropped 1 base and J dropped 0; count of bases not matched to a gene: 3.

V usage is TRBV2 and J usage is TRBJ1-2; D perhaps matches TRBD1 (6 bases). V dropped 6 bases and J dropped 4 bases, with 15 bases sitting between them. Germline lookup yields CDR1 SNHLY and CDR2 FYNNEI. This CDR3 spans 14 amino acids. The DNA of the CDR3 is TGTGCCAGCAGCCGGGACAAGGGGGGCTATGGCTACACCTTC. The encoded protein is CASSRDKGGYGYTF.

In this sample, this clonotype turned up a few times. This chain connects TRBV7-9 to TRBJ2-3, with a tentative D call TRBD2 (5 bases). This CDR3 is 14 amino acids long. Germline V gives CDR1 SEHNR, CDR2 FQNEAQ (reference sequence). The germline V and J ends were trimmed by 3 bases and 2 bases, with 9 bases remaining between them. The CDR3 sequence: CASSLPSFTDTQYF. For the CDR3, the DNA is TGTGCCAGCAGCTTGCCTAGCTTCACAGATACGCAGTATTTT.

CDR3 amino acids: CSGGDSQETQYF. DNA of the CDR3: TGCAGCGGGGGGGACAGCCAAGAGACCCAGTACTTC. This chain uses TRBV29-1 with TRBJ2-5, with D possibly matching TRBD1 (7 bases). The germline gives CDR1 SQVTM, CDR2 ANQGSEA. The V end was cut by 7 bases, the J end by 1 base, with 10 bases between. The CDR3 has 12 residues. Based on the CDR3 plus reference TRBV29-1 and TRBJ2-5, the full variable domain is SAVISQKPSRDICQRGTSLTIQCQVDSQVTMMFWYRQQPGQSLTLIATANQGSEATYESGFVIDKFPISRPNLTFSTLTVSNMSPEDSSIYLCSGGDSQETQYFGPGTRLLVL.

This chain links TRBV5-1 with TRBJ1-1, with a possible D match to TRBD1 (6 bases). Germline-derived CDR1 and CDR2 are SGHRS and YFSETQ. Between the trimmed V and J ends, which lost 4 bases and 1 base, there was a span of 11 bases. CDR3 length: 14 residues. The CDR3, as DNA: TGCGCCAGCAGCCATACGGACAGGAACACTGAAGCTTTCTTT. Its translation: CASSHTDRNTEAFF. Full variable domain (remainder filled in from reference TRBV5-1 and TRBJ1-1): KAGVTQTPRYLIKTRGQQVTLSCSPISGHRSVSWYQQTPGQGLQFLFEYFSETQRNKGNFPGRFSGRQFSNSRSEMNVSTLELGDSALYLCASSHTDRNTEAFFGQGTRLTVV.

In its sample, this clonotype was seen a few times. This chain connects TRBV4-2 to TRBJ2-7, with D maybe TRBD2 (6 bases). Germline lookup yields CDR1 LGHNA and CDR2 YNFKEQ. V was cut by 0 bases and J by 0 bases, with 9 bases left in between. The CDR3 is 15 residues long. The CDR3 DNA reads TGTGCCAGCAGCCAAGACGGGACTGGCTCCTACGAGCAGTACTTC. This codes for CASSQDGTGSYEQYF.

The chain links TRBV6-5 to TRBJ1-2; D is undetermined. The CDR3 totals 14 residues. Trimming took off 2 bases at V and 1 base at J, with 8 bases between the two ends. Germline-derived CDR1 and CDR2 are MNHEY and SVGAGI. CDR3 sequence reads: CASSYKGINYGYTF. The DNA for the CDR3 is TGTGCCAGCAGTTACAAGGGAATTAACTATGGCTACACCTTC.

This clonotype has a handful of counts. This chain links TRBV5-4 with TRBJ2-7; D might be TRBD2 (5 bases). This CDR3 has 14 amino acids. Germline V gene sequence: CDR1 SGHNT, CDR2 YYREEE (reference sequence). V was clipped by 0 bases and J by 0 bases, with 7 bases between them. The CDR3 here is CASSLERNSYEQYF. The CDR3 nucleotides are TGTGCCAGCAGCTTGGAGCGGAACTCCTACGAGCAGTACTTC.

This chain joins TRBV25-1 and TRBJ2-1; 9 nucleotides align to TRBD2. Germline V gives CDR1 MGHDK, CDR2 SYGVNS. The CDR3 has 12 residues. J lost 7 bases, V lost 7 bases, and 2 bases had no gene match. The CDR3 DNA reads as TGTGCCAGCACAAGCGGGGGGAATGAGCAGTTCTTC. Translated: CASTSGGNEQFF.

This sequence joins TRBV7-8 and TRBJ1-2; 7 nucleotides agree with TRBD1. Germline CDR1 and CDR2: SGHVS and FQNEAQ. The V segment lost 1 base and the J segment 4 bases; nucleotides outside the gene matches: 6. There are 15 residues in the CDR3. CDR3 protein: CASSLDGDSLYGYTF. CDR3 bases: TGTGCCAGCAGCTTAGATGGGGACAGCCTCTATGGCTACACCTTC.

This rearrangement joins TRBV7-9 to TRBJ2-3; D is ambiguous. The CDR3 sequence is 13 residues long. In germline, CDR1 is SEHNR, CDR2 FQNEAQ (reference sequence). V was pared by 4 bases and J by 6 bases, with 11 bases between. CDR3 sequence (DNA): TGTGCCAGCAGCTGGGGTGCCCGGGATACGCAGTATTTT. This translates into CASSWGARDTQYF.

The genes are TRBV20-1 and TRBJ2-1, with 8 bases lining up with TRBD2. V lost 6 bases to trimming and J lost 6 bases; unmatched junction nucleotides: 16. The germline V gene has CDR1 DFQATT and CDR2 SNEGSKA (reference sequence). This CDR3 has 16 amino acids. In DNA form, the CDR3 reads TGCAGTGCCCCGGGAGGGGGGGGCATTGTTCGCAATGAGCAGTTCTTC. This codes for CSAPGGGGIVRNEQFF.

In its sample, this clonotype was seen a few times. The chain recombines TRBV14 with TRBJ2-2; perhaps TRBD2 as D (5 bases). Germline CDR1 and CDR2: SGHDN and FVKESK. This CDR3 has 17 residues. Trimming took 4 bases from V and 5 from J, leaving 20 bases between them. This chain's CDR3 is CASSRRRAGQWTGELFF. The CDR3, as DNA: TGTGCCAGCAGCCGTAGACGGGCGGGCCAGTGGACCGGGGAGCTGTTTTTT. Full variable domain (rest looked up from reference TRBV14 and TRBJ2-2): EAGVTQFPSHSVIEKGQTVTLRCDPISGHDNLYWYRRVMGKEIKFLLHFVKESKQDESGMPNNRFLAERTGGTYSTLKVQPAELEDSGVYFCASSRRRAGQWTGELFFGEGSRLTVL.

This chain uses TRBV9 with TRBJ2-3, with D unclear. There are 13 residues in the CDR3. Per the germline V gene, CDR1 is SGDLS and CDR2 is YYNGEE. Trimming took off 0 bases at V and 0 bases at J, with 2 bases between the two ends. The chain's CDR3 is CASSVGSTDTQYF. CDR3 nucleotide sequence: TGTGCCAGCAGCGTAGGTAGCACAGATACGCAGTATTTT.

The V gene is TRBV10-3, the J gene TRBJ2-2; the D is unclear. CDR1 and CDR2 (germline): ENHRY, SYGVKD. CDR3 length: 12 amino acids. The V gene lost 2 bases and the J gene lost 6 bases, with 4 bases spanning the gap. In nucleotides, the CDR3 is TGTGCCATCAGTGAGCTGGCCGGGGAGCTGTTTTTT. Its translation is CAISELAGELFF.

V gene TRBV5-5 combines with J gene TRBJ1-1; D might be TRBD1 (5 bases). Germline V gene lookup returns CDR1 SGHKS and CDR2 YYEKEE (reference sequence). The V gene lost 6 bases and the J gene lost 1 base, with 13 bases spanning the gap. This CDR3 is 14 amino acids long. The CDR3, as DNA: TGTGCCAGCACCCTCACGGGGACGAACACTGAAGCTTTCTTT. Protein sequence: CASTLTGTNTEAFF.

The gene calls are TRBV20-1 and TRBJ1-2, with 8 bases matching TRBD1. J gave up 3 bases and V 6 bases, and 12 bases lay outside the gene matches. In germline, CDR1 is DFQATT, CDR2 SNEGSKA (reference sequence). This CDR3 has 15 residues. CDR3 bases: TGCAGTGCAACGGACAGGGTCCCTTTTTACTATGGCTACACCTTC. This gives the protein CSATDRVPFYYGYTF.

The CDR3 coding sequence is TGTGCCAGCAGCTGGGGACTGGCAAGAGATACGCAGTATTTT. It codes for CASSWGLARDTQYF. The chain uses TRBV7-2 and TRBJ2-3; possibly TRBD2 for D (6 bases). Germline V gene data show CDR1 as SGHTA and CDR2 as FQGNSA. V was trimmed by 4 bases and J by 5 bases, leaving 13 bases between them. There are 14 residues in the CDR3. Complete variable domain (other parts from reference TRBV7-2 and TRBJ2-3): GAGVSQSPSNKVTEKGKDVELRCDPISGHTALYWYRQSLGQGLEFLIYFQGNSAPDKSGLPSDRFSAERTGGSVSTLTIQRTQQEDSAVYLCASSWGLARDTQYFGPGTRLTVL.

The V gene is TRBV27, the J gene TRBJ2-1; TRBD2 matches at 10 bases. V dropped 3 bases and J dropped 7; count of bases not matched to a gene: 12. Germline CDR1 MNHEY, CDR2 SMNVEV (reference sequence). The CDR3 length is 17 residues. The CDR3 sequence is CASSFRVTGLAKNEQFF. The DNA of the CDR3 is TGTGCCAGCAGTTTTAGAGTTACGGGACTAGCGAAGAATGAGCAGTTCTTC.

This clonotype was seen a handful of times. The rearrangement links TRBV27 to TRBJ2-2, with a tentative D call TRBD1 (6 bases). From germline, CDR1 is MNHEY and CDR2 SMNVEV (reference sequence). V lost 2 bases and J 4 bases, leaving 11 bases between the germline ends. The CDR3 has 15 amino acids. CDR3 region: CASSLMGAFTGELFF. The CDR3 region has the DNA TGTGCCAGCAGTTTAATGGGGGCATTCACCGGGGAGCTGTTTTTT.

The chain employs TRBV3-1 and TRBJ2-3, with D tentatively TRBD1 (5 bases). Germline V CDR1 and CDR2: LGHDT, YNNKEL (reference sequence). This CDR3 spans 16 amino acids. V lost 0 bases and J 6 bases, leaving 16 bases between the germline ends. The CDR3 sequence is CASSQDWWGPRDTQYF. CDR3 in DNA: TGTGCCAGCAGCCAAGACTGGTGGGGCCCCCGGGATACGCAGTATTTT.

This clonotype was seen a handful of times. The chain joins TRBV5-6 to TRBJ2-7; D remains ambiguous. V was pared by 3 bases and J by 3 bases, with 10 bases between. This CDR3 comprises 13 residues. Germline assignment: CDR1 SGHDT and CDR2 YYEEEE. For the CDR3, the DNA is TGTGCCAGCAGCTCCGGAGTAAACTACGAGCAGTACTTC. Translated, it gives CASSSGVNYEQYF.

The CDR3 DNA sequence: TGTGCCAGCAAACTGGGGGGGCAGCGAGGCACCGGGGAGCTGTTTTTT. Translated: CASKLGGQRGTGELFF. V is TRBV6-1 and J is TRBJ2-2; TRBD2 is a possible D gene (7 bases). The CDR3 spans 16 residues. With 7 bases removed from V and 4 bases from J, the gap between germline ends came to 19 bases. CDR1 MNHNS and CDR2 SASEGT come from the germline V gene.

In its sample, this clonotype was seen a few times. The J gene is TRBJ2-2, the V gene TRBV20-1, with a tentative D call TRBD2 (5 bases). V was trimmed by 6 bases and J by 0 bases, leaving 14 bases between them. Germline V CDR1 and CDR2: DFQATT, SNEGSKA (reference sequence). CDR3 size: 15 residues. The CDR3, as DNA: TGCAGTGCCCTCCGGGGAACGACGAACACCGGGGAGCTGTTTTTT. Translation: CSALRGTTNTGELFF.

The rearrangement uses TRBV18 and TRBJ2-7; 9 nucleotides align to TRBD2. This CDR3 has 16 residues. CDR1 KGHSH and CDR2 LQKENI come from the germline V gene. With 2 bases clipped from V and 6 bases from J, the junction kept 11 bases outside the gene matches. The CDR3 DNA reads as TGTGCCAGCTCACCAATAAGTAGGACTAGCGTTTCCGAGCAGTACTTC. This translates into CASSPISRTSVSEQYF.

This clonotype was counted ten times or more. The rearrangement joins TRBV7-9 to TRBJ2-4; D may be TRBD1 or TRBD2 (5 bases each). This CDR3 comprises 14 residues. V dropped 5 bases and J dropped 6 bases, with 14 bases sitting between them. The V gene's germline CDR1 is SEHNR and CDR2 FQNEAQ (reference sequence). The CDR3 reads CASSHDRDGNIQYF. The CDR3 nucleotides are TGTGCCAGCAGCCACGACCGGGACGGAAACATTCAGTACTTC.

This clonotype was recorded a few times. This chain joins TRBV23-1 and TRBJ1-5; 11 bases fit TRBD1. TRBV23-1 is assigned to the ORF class and has an uncertain function. V trimming: 4 bases; J trimming: 4 bases; junction bases outside the gene matches: 12. The CDR3 is 18 amino acids. The CDR3 protein is CASSRRWGQGDFNQPQHF. CDR3 nucleotide sequence: TGCGCCAGCAGTCGTCGTTGGGGACAGGGGGATTTTAATCAGCCCCAGCATTTT.

This chain connects TRBV5-1 to TRBJ2-5; D gene ambiguous. CDR3 length: 12 residues. V was shortened by 4 bases and J by 1 base, with 5 bases between the two germline ends. Germline V lookup: CDR1 SGHRS, CDR2 YFSETQ. CDR3 sequence reads: CASSRSQETQYF. For the CDR3, the DNA is TGCGCCAGCAGCCGTTCCCAAGAGACCCAGTACTTC.

J is TRBJ1-1 and V is TRBV12-3 or TRBV12-4; D may be TRBD1 (5 bases). The V end was cut by 6 bases, the J end by 0 bases, with 14 bases between. The CDR3 contains 15 residues. The CDR3 sequence is CASRPNQGVNTEAFF. The CDR3 DNA is TGTGCCAGCAGACCAAACCAGGGAGTGAACACTGAAGCTTTCTTT.

This CDR3 is CATGGGEQETQYF. As DNA, the CDR3 is TGTGCCACCGGGGGGGGAGAACAAGAGACCCAGTACTTC. The rearrangement links TRBV15 to TRBJ2-5; 7 nucleotides match TRBD2. The CDR3 sequence is 13 residues long. Germline V gene lookup returns CDR1 LNHNV and CDR2 YYDKDF (reference sequence). Losses at the gene ends were 8 bases for V and 2 bases for J; bases not matched to a gene: 5.

This clonotype was seen a handful of times. This chain connects TRBV6-1 to TRBJ2-5; possibly TRBD1 for D (6 bases). Germline lookup yields CDR1 MNHNS and CDR2 SASEGT. The CDR3 extends over 17 amino acids. V was shortened by 3 bases and J by 1 base, with 18 bases between the two germline ends. This chain's CDR3 is CASSEGAPSTVQETQYF. In DNA form, the CDR3 reads TGTGCCAGCAGTGAGGGGGCACCAAGCACCGTCCAAGAGACCCAGTACTTC.

This clonotype occurred a few times. The J gene is TRBJ2-1, the V gene TRBV7-9; D is uncertain. The CDR3 sequence is 15 residues long. The ends were cut back, 1 base at V and 7 bases at J, with 14 bases in the middle. Germline V CDR1 and CDR2: SEHNR, FQNEAQ (reference sequence). In DNA form, the CDR3 reads TGTGCCAGCAGCTTAGGGGTGTCGAGTCGGAATGAGCAGTTCTTC. Protein product: CASSLGVSSRNEQFF.